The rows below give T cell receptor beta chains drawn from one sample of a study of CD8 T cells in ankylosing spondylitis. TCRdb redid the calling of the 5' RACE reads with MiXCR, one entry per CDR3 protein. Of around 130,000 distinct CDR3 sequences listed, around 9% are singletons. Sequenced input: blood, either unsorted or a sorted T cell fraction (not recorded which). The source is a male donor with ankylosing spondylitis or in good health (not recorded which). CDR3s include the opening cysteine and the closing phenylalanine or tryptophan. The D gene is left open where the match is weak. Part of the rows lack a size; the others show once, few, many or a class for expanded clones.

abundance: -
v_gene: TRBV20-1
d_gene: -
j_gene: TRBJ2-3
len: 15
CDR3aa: CSARHFPGRGDTQYF
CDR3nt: TGCAGTGCTAGACACTTCCCTGGCCGGGGAGATACGCAGTATTTT

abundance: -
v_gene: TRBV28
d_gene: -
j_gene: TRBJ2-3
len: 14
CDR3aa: CASSFSTPGDTQYF
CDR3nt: TGTGCCAGCAGTTTTAGTACCCCTGGAGATACGCAGTATTTT

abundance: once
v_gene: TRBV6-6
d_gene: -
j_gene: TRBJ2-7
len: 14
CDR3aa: CASSPKKELPEQYF
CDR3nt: TGTGCCAGCAGCCCAAAAAAGGAGCTCCCCGAGCAGTACTTC

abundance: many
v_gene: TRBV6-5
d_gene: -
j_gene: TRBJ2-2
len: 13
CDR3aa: CASSYMGTGELFF
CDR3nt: TGTGCCAGCAGTTACATGGGGACCGGGGAGCTGTTTTTT

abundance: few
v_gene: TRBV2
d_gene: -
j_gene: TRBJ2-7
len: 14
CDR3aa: CATSPDRNIREQYF
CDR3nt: TGTGCCACGAGCCCAGACAGGAACATTCGCGAGCAGTACTTC

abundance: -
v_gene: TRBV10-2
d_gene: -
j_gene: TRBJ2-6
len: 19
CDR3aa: CASSESLVYRTTGANVLTF
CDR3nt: TGCGCCAGCAGTGAGTCTTTGGTTTACAGAACGACTGGGGCCAACGTCCTGACTTTC

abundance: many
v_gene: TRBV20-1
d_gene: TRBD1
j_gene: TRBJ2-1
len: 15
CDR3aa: CSAVPGQGNLNEQFF
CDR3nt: TGCAGTGCGGTGCCGGGACAGGGGAATTTAAATGAGCAGTTCTTC

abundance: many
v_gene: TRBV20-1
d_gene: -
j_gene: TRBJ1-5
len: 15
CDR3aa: CSVSQGFHSNQPQHF
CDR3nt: TGCAGTGTTTCACAGGGATTTCATAGCAATCAGCCCCAGCATTTT

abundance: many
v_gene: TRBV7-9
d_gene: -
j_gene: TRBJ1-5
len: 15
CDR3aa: CASSRDSAANQPQHF
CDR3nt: TGTGCCAGCAGCCGCGATAGCGCGGCCAATCAGCCCCAGCATTTT

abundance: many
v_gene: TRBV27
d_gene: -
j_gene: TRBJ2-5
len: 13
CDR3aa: CASSFYRTSTQYF
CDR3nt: TGTGCCAGCAGTTTCTATCGGACTTCTACCCAGTACTTC

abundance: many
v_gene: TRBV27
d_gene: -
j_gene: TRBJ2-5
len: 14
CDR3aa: CASSFQGEGETQYF
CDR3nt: TGTGCCAGCAGTTTCCAGGGTGAGGGGGAGACCCAGTACTTC

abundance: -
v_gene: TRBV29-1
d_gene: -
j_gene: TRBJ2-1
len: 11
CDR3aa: CSADNYNEQFF
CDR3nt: TGCAGCGCTGACAATTACAATGAGCAGTTCTTC

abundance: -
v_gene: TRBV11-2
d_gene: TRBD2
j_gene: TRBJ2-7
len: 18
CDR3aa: CASSRTRTTSGSIYEQYF
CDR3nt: TGTGCCAGCAGCCGTACACGAACTACTAGCGGGAGTATCTACGAGCAGTACTTC

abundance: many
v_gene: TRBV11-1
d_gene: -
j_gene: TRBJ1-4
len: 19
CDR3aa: CASSLSRDLKMRTNEKLFF
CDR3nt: TGTGCCAGCAGCCTGTCCCGGGACTTAAAAATGAGAACTAATGAAAAACTGTTTTTT

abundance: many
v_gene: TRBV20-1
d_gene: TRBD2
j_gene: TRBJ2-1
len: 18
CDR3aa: CSAISVRVASGMYNEQFF
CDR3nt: TGCAGTGCTATATCTGTTCGAGTTGCTAGCGGGATGTACAATGAGCAGTTCTTC

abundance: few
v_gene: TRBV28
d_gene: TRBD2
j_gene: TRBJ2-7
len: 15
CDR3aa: CASSLRASGSYEQYF
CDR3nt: TGTGCCAGCAGTTTGAGGGCTAGCGGGAGTTACGAGCAGTACTTC

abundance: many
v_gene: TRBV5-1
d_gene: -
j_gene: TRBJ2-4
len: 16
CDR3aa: CASSLRLRRTKNIQYF
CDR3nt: TGCGCCAGCAGCTTGAGACTGAGGCGTACCAAAAACATTCAGTACTTC

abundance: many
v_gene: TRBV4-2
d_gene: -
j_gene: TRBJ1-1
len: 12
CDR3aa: CASSSGLTEAFF
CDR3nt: TGTGCCAGCAGCTCAGGTCTGACTGAAGCTTTCTTT

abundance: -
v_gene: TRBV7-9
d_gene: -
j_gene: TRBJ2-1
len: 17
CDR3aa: CASSLVSLVVSGNEQFF
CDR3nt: TGTGCCAGCAGCTTAGTTTCCCTAGTAGTATCGGGGAATGAGCAGTTCTTC

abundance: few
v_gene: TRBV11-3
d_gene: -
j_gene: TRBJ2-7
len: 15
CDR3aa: CASSLAAGPTYEQYF
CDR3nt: TGTGCCAGCAGCTTAGCGGCGGGACCCACCTACGAGCAGTACTTC

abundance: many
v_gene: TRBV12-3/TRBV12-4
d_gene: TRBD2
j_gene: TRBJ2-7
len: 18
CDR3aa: CASLRGLAGGSLSYEQYF
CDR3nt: TGTGCCAGCCTTCGTGGACTAGCGGGAGGGTCCCTCTCCTACGAGCAGTACTTC

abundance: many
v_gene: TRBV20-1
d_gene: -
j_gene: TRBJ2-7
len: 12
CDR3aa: CSARDSEFGQYF
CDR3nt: TGCAGTGCTAGAGATAGTGAATTTGGGCAGTACTTC

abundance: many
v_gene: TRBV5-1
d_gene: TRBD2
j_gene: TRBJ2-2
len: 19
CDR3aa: CASSWTWTSGGSNTGELFF
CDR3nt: TGCGCCAGCAGCTGGACCTGGACTAGCGGGGGATCGAACACCGGGGAGCTGTTTTTT

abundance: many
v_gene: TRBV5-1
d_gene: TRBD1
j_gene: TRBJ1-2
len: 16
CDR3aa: CASSDNPGTGGYGYTF
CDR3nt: TGCGCCAGCAGCGACAACCCTGGGACAGGGGGATATGGCTACACCTTC

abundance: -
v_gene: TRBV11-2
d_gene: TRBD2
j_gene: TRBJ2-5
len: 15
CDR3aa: CASSLGWRGVETQYF
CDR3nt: TGTGCCAGCAGCTTAGGCTGGCGGGGGGTCGAGACCCAGTACTTC

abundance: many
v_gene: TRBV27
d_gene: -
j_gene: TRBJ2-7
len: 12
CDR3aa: CASSLIRAEQYF
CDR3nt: TGTGCCAGCAGTTTAATAAGGGCCGAGCAGTACTTC

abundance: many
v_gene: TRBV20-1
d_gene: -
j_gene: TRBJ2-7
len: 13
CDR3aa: CSATKYRGGEQYF
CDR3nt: TGCAGTGCGACTAAATACAGGGGGGGCGAGCAGTACTTC

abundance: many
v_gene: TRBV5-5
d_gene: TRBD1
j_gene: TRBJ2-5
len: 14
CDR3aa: CASSIRQGRETQYF
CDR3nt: TGTGCCAGCAGCATCCGACAGGGGAGAGAGACCCAGTACTTC

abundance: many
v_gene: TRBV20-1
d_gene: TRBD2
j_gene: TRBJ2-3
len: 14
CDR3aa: CSARKREVRDTQYF
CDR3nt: TGCAGTGCTAGAAAGCGGGAGGTCCGGGATACGCAGTATTTT

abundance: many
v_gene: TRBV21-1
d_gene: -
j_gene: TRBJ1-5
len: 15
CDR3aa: CASSKDPLGNQPQHF
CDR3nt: TGTGCCAGCAGCAAGGACCCCTTGGGCAATCAGCCCCAGCATTTT

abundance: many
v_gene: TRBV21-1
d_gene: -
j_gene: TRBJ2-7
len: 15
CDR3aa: CASSKEQGAIIGQYF
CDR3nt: TGTGCCAGCAGCAAAGAACAGGGGGCGATTATCGGGCAGTACTTC

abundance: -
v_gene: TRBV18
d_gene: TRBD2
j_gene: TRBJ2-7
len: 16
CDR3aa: CASSPELAGGTYEQYF
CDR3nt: TGTGCCAGCTCACCCGAGCTAGCGGGAGGAACCTACGAGCAGTACTTC

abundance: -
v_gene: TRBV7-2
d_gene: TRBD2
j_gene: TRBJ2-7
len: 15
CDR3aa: CASSPGLAEPYEQYF
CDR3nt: TGTGCCAGCAGCCCAGGACTAGCGGAGCCCTACGAGCAGTACTTC

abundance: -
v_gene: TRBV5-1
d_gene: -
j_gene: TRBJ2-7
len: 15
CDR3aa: CASSLAGRTVYEQYF
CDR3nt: TGCGCCAGCAGCTTGGCCGGCAGGACGGTCTACGAGCAGTACTTC

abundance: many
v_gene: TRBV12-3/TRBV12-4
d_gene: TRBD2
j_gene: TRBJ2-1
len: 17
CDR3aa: CASSIIKAGVSYNEQFF
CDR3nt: TGTGCCAGCAGTATAATTAAAGCGGGAGTGTCCTACAATGAGCAGTTCTTC

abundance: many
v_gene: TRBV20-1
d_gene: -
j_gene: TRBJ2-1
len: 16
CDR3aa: CSATRGRLAGRNEQFF
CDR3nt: TGCAGTGCTACCAGGGGGCGTCTAGCGGGAAGGAATGAGCAGTTCTTC

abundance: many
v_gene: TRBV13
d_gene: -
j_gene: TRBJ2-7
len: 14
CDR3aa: CASSLGAGRYEQYF
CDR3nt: TGTGCCAGCAGCTTAGGGGCAGGGAGATACGAGCAGTACTTC

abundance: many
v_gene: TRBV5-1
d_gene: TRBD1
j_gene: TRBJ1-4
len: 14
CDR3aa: CASSSGTEVEKLFF
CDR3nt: TGCGCCAGCAGCTCTGGGACAGAGGTCGAAAAACTGTTTTTT

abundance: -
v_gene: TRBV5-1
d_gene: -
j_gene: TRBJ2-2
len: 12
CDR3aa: CASSFYRRELFF
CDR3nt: TGCGCCAGCAGCTTTTACAGGAGGGAGCTGTTTTTT

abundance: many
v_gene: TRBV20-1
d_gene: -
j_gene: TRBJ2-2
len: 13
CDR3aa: CSATTGFAGELFF
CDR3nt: TGCAGTGCTACAACTGGGTTCGCCGGGGAGCTGTTTTTT

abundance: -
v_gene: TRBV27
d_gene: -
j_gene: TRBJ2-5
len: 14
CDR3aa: CASSRLAMQETQYF
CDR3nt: TGTGCCAGCAGTCGGTTAGCGATGCAGGAGACCCAGTACTTC

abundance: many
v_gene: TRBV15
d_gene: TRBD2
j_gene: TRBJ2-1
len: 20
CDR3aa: CATSRDPSGREGLRFDEQFF
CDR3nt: TGTGCCACCAGCAGAGATCCGTCTGGGCGGGAGGGCCTCAGATTCGATGAGCAGTTCTTC

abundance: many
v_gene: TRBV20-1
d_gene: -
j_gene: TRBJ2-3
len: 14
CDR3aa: CSARRDMGFDTQYF
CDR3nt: TGCAGTGCTAGAAGGGACATGGGCTTCGATACGCAGTATTTT

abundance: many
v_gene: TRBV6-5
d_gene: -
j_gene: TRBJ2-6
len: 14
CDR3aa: CASSYEAGANVLTF
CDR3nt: TGTGCCAGCAGTTATGAAGCTGGGGCCAACGTCCTGACTTTC

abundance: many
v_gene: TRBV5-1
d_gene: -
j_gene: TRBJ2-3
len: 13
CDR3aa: CASSPDWTDTQYF
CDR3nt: TGCGCCAGCAGCCCGGACTGGACAGATACGCAGTATTTT

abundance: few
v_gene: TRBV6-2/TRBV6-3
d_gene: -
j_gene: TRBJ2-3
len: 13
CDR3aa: CASSSTSGHTQYF
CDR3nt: TGTGCCAGCAGTTCTACCAGCGGTCATACGCAGTATTTT

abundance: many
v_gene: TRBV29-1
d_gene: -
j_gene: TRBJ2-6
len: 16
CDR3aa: CSVEGAGVVGANVLTF
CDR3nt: TGCAGCGTTGAAGGGGCAGGGGTGGTTGGGGCCAACGTCCTGACTTTC

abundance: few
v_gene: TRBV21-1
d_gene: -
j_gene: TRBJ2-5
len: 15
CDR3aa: CASKSQGADQETQYF
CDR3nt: TGTGCCAGCAAGTCACAGGGGGCGGACCAAGAGACCCAGTACTTC

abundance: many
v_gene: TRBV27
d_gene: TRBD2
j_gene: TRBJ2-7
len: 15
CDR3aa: CASSFSLAGVYEQYF
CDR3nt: TGTGCCAGCAGTTTTTCCCTAGCGGGAGTGTACGAGCAGTACTTC

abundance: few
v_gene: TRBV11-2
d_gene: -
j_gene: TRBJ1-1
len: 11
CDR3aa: CASSNTGEAFF
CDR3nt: TGTGCCAGCAGCAATACAGGGGAAGCTTTCTTT

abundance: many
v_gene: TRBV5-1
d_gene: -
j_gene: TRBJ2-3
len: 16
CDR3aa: CASSPTASSRGDTQYF
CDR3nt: TGCGCCAGCAGCCCGACAGCTAGTTCGCGGGGAGATACGCAGTATTTT

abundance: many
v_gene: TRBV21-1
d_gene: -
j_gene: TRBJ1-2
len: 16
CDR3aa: CASSRKRSDPIYGYTF
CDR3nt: TGTGCCAGCAGCAGGAAGAGGTCAGATCCGATATATGGCTACACCTTC

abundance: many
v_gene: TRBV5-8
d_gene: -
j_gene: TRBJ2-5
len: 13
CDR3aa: CASSAETQETQYF
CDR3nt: TGTGCCAGCAGCGCTGAGACTCAAGAGACCCAGTACTTC

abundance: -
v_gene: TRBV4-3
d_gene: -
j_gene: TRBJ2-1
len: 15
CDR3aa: CASSKNPSSYNEQFF
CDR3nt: TGCGCCAGCAGCAAAAACCCGAGCTCCTACAATGAGCAGTTCTTC

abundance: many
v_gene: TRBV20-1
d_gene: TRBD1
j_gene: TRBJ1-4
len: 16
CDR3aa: CSAGQGALSVNEKLFF
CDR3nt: TGCAGTGCTGGCCAGGGGGCGTTGAGTGTTAATGAAAAACTGTTTTTT

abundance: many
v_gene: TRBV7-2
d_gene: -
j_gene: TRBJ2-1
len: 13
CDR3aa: CASSPGTTNEQFF
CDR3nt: TGTGCCAGCAGCCCCGGGACGACCAATGAGCAGTTCTTC

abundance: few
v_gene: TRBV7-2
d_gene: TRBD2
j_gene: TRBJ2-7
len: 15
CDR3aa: CASSPGTSVYYEQYF
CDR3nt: TGTGCCAGCAGCCCCGGGACTAGCGTGTACTACGAGCAGTACTTC

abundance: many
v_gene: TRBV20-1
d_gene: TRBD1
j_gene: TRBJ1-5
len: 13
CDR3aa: CSARGQGHQPQHF
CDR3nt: TGCAGTGCCCGGGGACAGGGGCATCAGCCCCAGCATTTT

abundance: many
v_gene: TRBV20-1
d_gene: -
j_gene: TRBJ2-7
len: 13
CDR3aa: CSARSIRDYEQYF
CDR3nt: TGCAGTGCTAGATCTATCCGCGACTACGAGCAGTACTTC

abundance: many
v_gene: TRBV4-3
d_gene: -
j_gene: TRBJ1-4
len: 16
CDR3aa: CASSQDQSRSGEKLFF
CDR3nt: TGCGCCAGCAGCCAAGATCAGTCTCGATCAGGTGAAAAACTGTTTTTT